This passage covers 27 T cell receptor beta chains from one sample sequenced in a study of T cells in Graves' hyperthyroidism and ophthalmopathy. RNA transcripts were the template for amplifying TCR beta CDR3 regions. First-round RT-PCR targeting the TCR CDR3 was performed with the HTBI primer set. TCRdb re-called the multiplex PCR reads with MiXCR, one entry per CDR3 protein. The table shows almost 250,000 distinct CDR3 sequences, with roughly a quarter occurring only once. Sequenced input: blood. The receptors were gathered from a woman aged 40-49 years with Graves' ophthalmopathy.

This clonotype was found many times. The gene calls are TRBV5-1 and TRBJ2-7, with TRBD1 identical over 7 bases. V trimming: 4 bases; J trimming: 6 bases; junction bases outside the gene matches: 13. This CDR3 spans 15 amino acids. The germline CDR1 and CDR2 sequences are SGHRS and YFSETQ. The CDR3 spells CASSTDRVNRREQYF. As DNA, the CDR3 is TGCGCCAGCAGCACCGACAGGGTTAATCGACGCGAGCAGTACTTC.

The J gene is TRBJ2-2, the V gene TRBV5-1; 15 bases agree with TRBD2. Germline CDR1 reads SGHRS; CDR2 reads YFSETQ. V lost 4 bases and J lost 4; bases outside the gene matches: 5. This CDR3 has 17 amino acids. DNA of the CDR3: TGCGCCAGCAGCATGAGGACTAGCGGGAGGGCCACCGGGGAGCTGTTTTTT. It yields the protein CASSMRTSGRATGELFF.

Only a few counts were recorded for this clonotype. The J gene is TRBJ1-1, the V gene TRBV11-2; no clear D. The CDR3 contains 12 residues. From germline, CDR1 is SGHAT and CDR2 FQNNGV. V lost 8 bases to trimming and J lost 4 bases, with 11 bases between them. The CDR3 region is CASLGWGTEAFF. The CDR3 DNA sequence: TGTGCCAGCCTCGGGTGGGGCACTGAAGCTTTCTTT.

This clonotype has ten or more counts. V usage is TRBV18 and J usage is TRBJ1-2, with a tentative D call TRBD1 (5 bases). This CDR3 comprises 16 residues. The germline V and J ends were trimmed by 4 bases and 0 bases, with 15 bases remaining between them. Looked up from germline, CDR1 is KGHSH and CDR2 is LQKENI. The CDR3, as DNA: TGTGCCAGCTCACGGGAAGGGGACCGTGCTAACTATGGCTACACCTTC. Translation gives CASSREGDRANYGYTF.

This clonotype was observed at least ten times. This sequence may be a read error, since a much larger clone differs from it by one base. The chain links TRBV28 to TRBJ1-2; TRBD1 is a possible D gene (5 bases). This CDR3 is 12 amino acids long. Germline V gene data show CDR1 as MDHEN and CDR2 as SYDVKM. Trimming removed 8 bases from V and 8 bases from J, with 15 bases in between. CDR3 residues: CASYSVRDGYTF. The CDR3 bases are TGTGCCAGCTATTCCGTCCGGGACGGCTACACCTTC.

This clonotype was seen repeatedly, ten times or more. V usage is TRBV20-1 and J usage is TRBJ2-7; a possible D gene is TRBD1 (5 bases). The CDR3 extends over 12 amino acids. V dropped 1 base and J dropped 1 base, with 5 bases sitting between them. The germline V gene has CDR1 DFQATT and CDR2 SNEGSKA (reference sequence). CDR3 protein: CSARAGSYEQYF. CDR3 sequence (DNA): TGCAGTGCTAGAGCAGGGTCCTACGAGCAGTACTTC.

In this sample, this clonotype turned up many times. The chain has TRBV30 and TRBJ1-1, with a weak D call TRBD1 (6 bases). The CDR3 has 16 residues. The V gene's germline CDR1 is GTSNPN and CDR2 SVGIG (reference sequence). V gave up 0 bases and J gave up 1 base, with 15 bases separating them. CDR3 coding DNA: TGTGCCTGGAGTGTACATCAGGGGATAAGGAACACTGAAGCTTTCTTT. It is translated as CAWSVHQGIRNTEAFF.

This clonotype was recorded at least ten times. CDR3 region: CASSPSGKNIQYF. CDR3 DNA sequence: TGTGCCAGCAGCCCTAGCGGGAAAAACATTCAGTACTTC. This chain links TRBV7-2 with TRBJ2-4; 8 bases are a match to TRBD2. CDR3 length equals 13 residues. V gave up 5 bases and J gave up 4 bases; unmatched junction bases: 1. Germline lookup yields CDR1 SGHTA and CDR2 FQGNSA.

The chain joins TRBV6-1 to TRBJ1-5; maybe TRBD1 (6 bases). CDR1 is MNHNS and CDR2 is SASEGT in the germline V gene. V was cut by 2 bases and J by 8 bases, with 19 bases left in between. The CDR3 has 16 residues. The CDR3 sequence is CASSEPRTVPREPQHF. CDR3 DNA sequence: TGTGCCAGCAGTGAACCACGGACAGTCCCGAGGGAGCCCCAGCATTTT.

This clonotype showed up many times. The chain has TRBV4-2 and TRBJ1-1; possible D gene TRBD1, 5 bases. CDR3 length equals 14 residues. Per the germline V gene, CDR1 is LGHNA and CDR2 is YNFKEQ. V was clipped by 5 bases and J by 4 bases, with 14 bases between them. The DNA of the CDR3 is TGTGCCAGCAGCAAGAGCTTCGGGGGCACTGAAGCTTTCTTT. Translating gives CASSKSFGGTEAFF.

This clonotype was seen repeatedly, ten times or more. The J gene is TRBJ1-2, the V gene TRBV7-2, with D possibly matching TRBD1 (5 bases). The CDR3 length is 13 residues. CDR1 is SGHTA, CDR2 FQGNSA, per germline. The germline V and J ends were trimmed by 1 base and 7 bases, with 10 bases remaining between them. As DNA, the CDR3 is TGTGCCAGCAGCTTAGACGGGGCCGTTGGCTACACCTTC. Protein sequence: CASSLDGAVGYTF.

This clonotype was seen ten or more times. This chain joins TRBV2 and TRBJ2-2; D unclear. Germline lookup yields CDR1 SNHLY and CDR2 FYNNEI. V lost 3 bases and J lost 9, with 14 bases in between. The CDR3 length is 14 residues. The CDR3 DNA reads TGTGCCAGCAGTGATTTGCCGAGACAAAGGGAGCTGTTTTTT. Translating gives CASSDLPRQRELFF.

This clonotype appeared many times. The chain is built from TRBV10-3 and TRBJ2-7, with 8 bases fitting TRBD2. The CDR3 contains 15 residues. CDR1 is ENHRY and CDR2 is SYGVKD in the germline V gene. Unmatched junction bases numbered 9, after V lost 1 base and J lost 7 bases. For the CDR3, the DNA is TGTGCCATCAGTGAGTATGGGACTAGTGTCTGGGAGCAGTACTTC. Protein product: CAISEYGTSVWEQYF.

The chain has TRBV6-1 and TRBJ1-1; TRBD1 agrees at 7 bases. With V trimmed by 5 bases and J by 6 bases, 6 bases remained unmatched. CDR3 length: 13 residues. Germline V gene sequence: CDR1 MNHNS, CDR2 SASEGT. The CDR3 DNA is TGTGCCAGCAGTCGACAGGGAGGGGCTGAAGCTTTCTTT. It yields the protein CASSRQGGAEAFF.

At least ten counts were recorded for this clonotype. J is TRBJ1-2 and V is TRBV19; TRBD1 matches at 11 bases. The J segment lost 4 bases and the V segment lost 9 bases, leaving 10 bases of the junction unmatched. Per germline, CDR1 LNHDA and CDR2 SQIVND (reference sequence). The CDR3 sequence is 15 residues long. CDR3 in amino acids: CASIKGQGESYGYTF. The CDR3 DNA reads TGTGCCAGCATTAAGGGACAGGGGGAGTCCTATGGCTACACCTTC.

This clonotype has a count of ten or more. The V and J genes are TRBV12-3 or TRBV12-4 and TRBJ2-2; TRBD1 aligns across 10 bases. V shed 0 bases, J shed 6 bases, and the junction held 7 bases outside the gene matches. The CDR3 is 17 amino acids. CDR3: CASSLASGQGKAGELFF. In nucleotides, the CDR3 is TGTGCCAGCAGTTTAGCCTCGGGACAGGGGAAAGCCGGGGAGCTGTTTTTT.

This clonotype was counted ten times or more. The chain uses TRBV27 and TRBJ2-7, with D possibly TRBD2 on 5 matching bases. Germline CDR1 and CDR2: MNHEY and SMNVEV (reference sequence). The V end was cut by 2 bases, the J end by 5 bases, with 10 bases between. The CDR3 extends over 13 amino acids. CDR3 in DNA: TGTGCCAGCAGTTTACAGTTACTAGACGAGCAGTACTTC. Protein: CASSLQLLDEQYF.

There are many counts of this clonotype. The chain has TRBV28 and TRBJ1-2; 10 bases agree with TRBD1. The length of the CDR3 is 15 residues. The J segment lost 8 bases and the V segment lost 8 bases, leaving 14 bases of the junction unmatched. The germline CDR1 and CDR2 sequences are MDHEN and SYDVKM. The CDR3 DNA follows: TGTGCCAGCGCGGGACAGGGGCTCGTCTGGAAAGGCTACACCTTC. Residues: CASAGQGLVWKGYTF.

This clonotype showed up many times. The rearrangement joins TRBV28 to TRBJ2-7, with 7 bases aligning to TRBD1. The junction had 4 bases not matched to a gene; V was cut back by 7 bases and J by 1 base. The CDR3 extends over 13 amino acids. In germline, CDR1 is MDHEN, CDR2 SYDVKM. CDR3 amino acids: CASNDRESYEQYF. The CDR3 DNA is TGTGCCAGCAATGACAGGGAATCCTACGAGCAGTACTTC. Using reference TRBV28 and TRBJ2-7 for the parts outside the CDR3, the full variable domain is DVKVTQSSRYLVKRTGEKVFLECVQDMDHENMFWYRQDPGLGLRLIYFSYDVKMKEKGDIPEGYSVSREKKERFSLILESASTNQTSMYLCASNDRESYEQYFGPGTRLTVT.

This clonotype was seen at least ten times. This rearrangement joins TRBV28 to TRBJ1-1; no clear D. Germline lookup yields CDR1 MDHEN and CDR2 SYDVKM. The ends were cut back, 8 bases at V and 1 base at J, with 11 bases in the middle. The CDR3 is 13 amino acids. CDR3 in DNA: TGTGCCAGCGAAGGACCGCCGAACACTGAAGCTTTCTTT. It specifies CASEGPPNTEAFF.

This clonotype was picked up a small number of times. The rearrangement joins TRBV27 to TRBJ2-3; 9 bases fit TRBD2. CDR1 and CDR2 from the germline V gene are MNHEY and SMNVEV (reference sequence). After removal of 2 bases from V and 0 bases from J, the junction contained 0 bases not matched to a gene. The CDR3 consists of 15 residues. This chain's CDR3 is CASSLLAGSTDTQYF. The CDR3 DNA follows: TGTGCCAGCAGTTTACTAGCGGGGAGCACAGATACGCAGTATTTT.

This clonotype came up many times. This chain connects TRBV6-1 to TRBJ2-2; TRBD2 agrees at 8 bases. CDR3 length: 18 residues. With 0 bases clipped from V and 3 bases from J, the junction kept 9 bases outside the gene matches. The germline gives CDR1 MNHNS, CDR2 SASEGT. CDR3 sequence reads: CASSEADLGLVYTGELFF. As DNA, the CDR3 is TGTGCCAGCAGTGAAGCCGACCTGGGACTAGTTTACACCGGGGAGCTGTTTTTT.

This clonotype was found many times. The V call is TRBV18, the J call TRBJ1-2; the D is unclear. Germline V gene data show CDR1 as KGHSH and CDR2 as LQKENI. This CDR3 spans 15 amino acids. Trimming shortened V by 1 base and J by 2 bases, and 11 bases separated the two germline ends. The CDR3 nucleotides read TGTGCCAGCTCACCACTCGAGACGGCAAACTATGGCTACACCTTC. It specifies CASSPLETANYGYTF.

This clonotype came up many times. This chain connects TRBV5-1 to TRBJ2-7, with D maybe TRBD1 (5 bases). The germline CDR1 and CDR2 sequences are SGHRS and YFSETQ. The CDR3 extends over 13 amino acids. The V gene lost 4 bases and the J gene lost 0 bases, with 8 bases spanning the gap. CDR3 residues: CASSRTFSYEQYF. As DNA, the CDR3 is TGCGCCAGCAGCAGGACATTCTCCTACGAGCAGTACTTC.

This clonotype occurred many times. The J gene is TRBJ1-2, the V gene TRBV11-1, with TRBD1 identical over 7 bases. Germline CDR1 is SGHAT and CDR2 is FQDESV (reference sequence). With V trimmed by 7 bases and J by 3 bases, 14 bases remained unmatched. This CDR3 has 16 residues. CDR3 sequence reads: CASIPPGQTLDYGYTF. CDR3 in DNA: TGTGCCAGCATCCCTCCGGGACAGACCCTTGACTATGGCTACACCTTC.

This clonotype was seen a handful of times. This chain uses TRBV11-3 with TRBJ2-2; D call uncertain. V was clipped by 2 bases and J by 4 bases, with 5 bases between them. Germline V CDR1 and CDR2: SGHNT, YENEEA. The CDR3 totals 13 residues. CDR3 in DNA: TGTGCCAGCAGCTTAAGGGCCACCGGGGAGCTGTTTTTT. Translating gives CASSLRATGELFF.

This clonotype came up many times. The genes are TRBV7-6 and TRBJ1-1, with a tentative D call TRBD1 (5 bases). The CDR3 totals 16 residues. Germline V lookup: CDR1 SGHVS, CDR2 FNYEAQ. V was pared by 1 base and J by 4 bases, with 16 bases between. CDR3 region: CASSLGQGGAGTEAFF. Here the CDR3 DNA reads TGTGCCAGCAGCTTAGGGCAAGGAGGGGCTGGCACTGAAGCTTTCTTT. The full variable domain, in which reference TRBV7-6 and TRBJ1-1 provide the parts outside the CDR3, is GAGVSQSPRYKVTKRGQDVALRCDPISGHVSLYWYRQALGQGPEFLTYFNYEAQQDKSGLPNDRFSAERPEGSISTLTIQRTEQRDSAMYRCASSLGQGGAGTEAFFGQGTRLTVV.